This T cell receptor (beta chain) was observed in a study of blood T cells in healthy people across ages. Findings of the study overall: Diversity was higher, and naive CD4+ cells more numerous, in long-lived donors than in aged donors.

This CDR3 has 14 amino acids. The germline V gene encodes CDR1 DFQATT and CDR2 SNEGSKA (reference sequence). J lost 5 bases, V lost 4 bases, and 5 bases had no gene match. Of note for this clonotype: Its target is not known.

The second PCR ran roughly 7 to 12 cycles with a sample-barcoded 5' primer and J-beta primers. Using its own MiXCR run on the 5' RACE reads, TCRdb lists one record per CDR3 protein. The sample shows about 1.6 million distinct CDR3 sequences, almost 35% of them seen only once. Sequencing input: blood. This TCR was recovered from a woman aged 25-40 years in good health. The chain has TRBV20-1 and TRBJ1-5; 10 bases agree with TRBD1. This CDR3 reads CSATDRGEDQPQHF. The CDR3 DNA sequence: TGCAGTGCTACGGACAGGGGGGAGGATCAGCCCCAGCATTTT.